The present TCR beta chain was sequenced within a study of T cells after yellow fever vaccination. Overall study findings and caveats: Once the booster was given, most primary-vaccination clones reappeared, at just over 95% for CD4 and approximately 88% for CD8. Only a minor proportion of clonotypes was detected across both CD4 and CD8 compartments. Abundant clonotypes (contaminants from the bulk population) could be present in FACS-sorted repertoires.

TCR cDNA, made by 5'RACE template switching, carried an added universal primer site and UMIs. TCRdb used MiXCR to reprocess the 5' RACE reads, holding one entry per CDR3 protein. Of about 310,000 distinct CDR3 sequences listed, approximately 3.9% were seen once; the top ten hold about a quarter. This clonotype was detected many times. The antigen remains unidentified. The receptor comes from a man aged 18 to 29 who received the YFV17D yellow fever vaccine. The sample in question was PBMCs, obtained on the day of the yellow fever booster vaccination.

This chain's CDR3 is CASSSAGRETEAFF. CDR3 bases: TGCGCCAGCAGCTCGGCAGGGCGAGAGACTGAAGCTTTCTTT. The rearrangement uses TRBV5-1 and TRBJ1-1; weak D call: TRBD1 (5 bases). Between the trimmed V and J ends, which lost 3 bases and 5 bases, there was a span of 14 bases. The CDR3 has 14 residues. Germline values: CDR1 SGHRS, CDR2 YFSETQ.